This T cell receptor (beta chain) was captured by sequencing in a study of T-cell reconstitution after alpha-beta-depleted transplantation in children (dated by TCRdb to 2016 to 2017). A note on the overall study: The study quantitatively tracked T-cell immune reconstitution after TCRalphabeta/CD19-depleted allogeneic hematopoietic cell transplantation in children using TCR repertoire profiling.

Libraries came from PCR. Sequencing instrument: Illumina HiSeq 2500. Molecular barcoding was employed in the preparation of TCR libraries, with unique molecular identifiers being used to normalize TCRbeta repertoire quantification. TCRdb reprocessed the public reads (quality trimming at Q25 with fastp, clone calling with MiXCR) and kept in-frame beta chains. Every CDR3 protein is listed once, alongside the most common genes and DNA of its rows. This sample comprises some 600,000 distinct CDR3 sequences, about an eighth of them detected only once. The ten largest make up around 2% of the sample. The treatment or condition tag for this specimen amounts to: allogeneic hematopoietic cell transplantation with graft depleted of TCRalphabeta T cells and CD19 B cells. Transplant recipients were children who received TCRalphabeta/CD19-depleted allogeneic hematopoietic cell grafts. Summary of the overall study and its limitations: Over the following months the frequencies of hyperexpanded clones went down, and after one year T-cell counts and TCRbeta diversity were mostly credited to newly produced T cells. About two months after transplant, the apparently early recovery of alphabetaT-cell counts reportedly depended on just several hundred clones that had expanded rapidly and came from non-depleted graft cells. In some patients, the high TCRbeta diversity seen at day 60 was put down to recipient T cells and intrathymic progenitors that had survived conditioning.

This clonotype came up a few times. This receptor's antigen is unknown. No much larger clone exists at a distance of one base, and base qualities are not known. V is shortened by 3 bases, J by 5 bases, and the region joining them spans 19 bases. The CDR3 has 16 amino acids, counting the end cysteine and phenylalanine. The entry retains the CDR3 DNA only, 48 bases that are in frame from base 1. CDR1 and CDR2 are drawn from the germline V gene (reference sequence): SGHAT, FQDESV. Recombination connected TRBV11-1 to TRBJ2-5, with the D gene call left open. The TCR comes from a male patient aged 5 to 17 who had a stem cell transplant for acute myeloid leukemia, so the T cells may come from the graft donor. The sample here was PBMCs, mostly from graft donor cells, taken 360 days after TCRalphabeta/CD19-depleted stem cell transplant. The CDR3 amino acid sequence is: CASSFLPEQVRETQYF. The base sequence is TGTGCCAGCAGCTTCCTACCCGAGCAGGTTCGGGAGACCCAGTACTTC.